In this sample, the clone carrying this TCR beta chain turned up a few times. Its antigen is as yet unknown. The sample belongs to a study of beta chain features in type 1 diabetes. About the research overall: No age, gender or cell yield differences were seen between patients and healthy donors.

About 120 mL of blood, on average, came from one heparinised draw per donor. Expressed TCRB transcripts were sequenced, since all the RNA that had been isolated was reverse transcribed. Sequenced naive, central memory and regulatory T cell samples produced an average of roughly 3.9 million reads. The table came from immunoSEQ multiplex PCR; TCRdb's copy has only in-frame clones and leaves some out. Of some 200,000 clones in the sample, 16% were seen once. Overall study results and limits: Moderate but significant shortening of TCRB CDR3s was recorded in all four CD4+ subsets from Type 1 diabetes patients. Highly expressing activated T cells could be over-counted with a cDNA template.

This receptor was obtained from a man aged 30 to 45 with type 1 diabetes. Sequenced: naive CD4+ T cells from blood.

In DNA form, the CDR3 reads TGTGCCAGCAGCTCGGGACAGCCTCACTACGAGCAGTACTTC. This encodes CASSSGQPHYEQYF. The genes are TRBV7-9 and TRBJ2-7, with 7 bases that match TRBD1. The V gene end was trimmed by 4 bases and the J gene end by 3 bases; junction bases not matched to a gene: 6. The CDR3 covers 14 residues. CDR1 is SEHNR and CDR2 is FQNEAQ in the germline V gene (reference sequence).